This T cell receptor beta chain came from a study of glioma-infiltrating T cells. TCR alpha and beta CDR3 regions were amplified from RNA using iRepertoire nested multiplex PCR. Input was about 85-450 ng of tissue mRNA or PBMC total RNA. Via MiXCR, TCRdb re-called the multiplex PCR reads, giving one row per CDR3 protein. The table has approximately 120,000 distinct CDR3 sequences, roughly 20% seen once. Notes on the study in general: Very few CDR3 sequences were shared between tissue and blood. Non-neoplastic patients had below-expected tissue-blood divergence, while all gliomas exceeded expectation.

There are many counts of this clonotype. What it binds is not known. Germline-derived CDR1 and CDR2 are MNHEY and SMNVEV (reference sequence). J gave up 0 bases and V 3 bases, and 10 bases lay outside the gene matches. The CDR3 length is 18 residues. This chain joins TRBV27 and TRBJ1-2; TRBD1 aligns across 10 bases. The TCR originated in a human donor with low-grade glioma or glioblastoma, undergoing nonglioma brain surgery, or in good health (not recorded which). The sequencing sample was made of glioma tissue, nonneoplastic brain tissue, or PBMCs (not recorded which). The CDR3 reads CASSFSGQGRGSNYGYTF. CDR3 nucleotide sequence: TGTGCCAGCAGTTTTTCGGGACAGGGGCGGGGGTCTAACTATGGCTACACCTTC.